The 30 T cell receptor beta chains below were found in one sample sequenced in a study of T cell responses to AZD1222 COVID-19 vaccine. Only in-frame clones appear in the TCRdb table, and some are missing; sequencing was by immunoSEQ multiplex PCR. The table includes about 97,000 clones, approximately 88% detected once. Sequenced material: peripheral blood, taken on day 0 of AZD1222 vaccination. The receptor set was obtained from an adult in good health.

The rearrangement links TRBV20-1 to TRBJ2-7, with TRBD1 matching 10 bases. CDR1 DFQATT and CDR2 SNEGSKA come from the germline V gene (reference sequence). V lost 3 bases to trimming and J lost 3 bases; unmatched junction nucleotides: 5. This CDR3 contains 14 residues. CDR3 coding DNA: TGCAGTGCTAGTTACGGACAGGGGGGCTACGAGCAGTACTTC. Amino acids: CSASYGQGGYEQYF.

This chain joins TRBV27 and TRBJ1-6, with D unclear. V dropped 4 bases and J dropped 9 bases, with 10 bases sitting between them. Germline V gives CDR1 MNHEY, CDR2 SMNVEV (reference sequence). The CDR3 loop spans 13 amino acids. This CDR3 reads CASSSSGGSPLHF. The CDR3, as DNA: TGTGCCAGCAGTTCATCGGGAGGTTCACCCCTCCACTTT.

This rearrangement joins TRBV5-4 to TRBJ2-3; weak D call: TRBD2 (5 bases). V was clipped by 4 bases and J by 3 bases, with 12 bases between them. Germline CDR1 and CDR2: SGHNT and YYREEE (reference sequence). This CDR3 is built from 14 residues. The DNA for the CDR3 is TGTGCCAGCAGCCGGGGTACTTATACAGATACGCAGTATTTT. Translation: CASSRGTYTDTQYF.

The gene calls are TRBV10-3 and TRBJ2-1, with D unresolved. CDR1 and CDR2 from the germline V gene are ENHRY and SYGVKD. V lost 3 bases, J lost 9 bases, and 6 bases lay in between. CDR3 length: 11 amino acids. The CDR3 here is CAISERLEQFF. CDR3 DNA: TGTGCCATCAGTGAACGTCTTGAGCAGTTCTTC.

This chain joins TRBV18 and TRBJ1-2; 10 bases line up with TRBD1. The CDR3 spans 15 residues. With V trimmed by 3 bases and J by 6 bases, 7 bases remained unmatched. Germline assignment: CDR1 KGHSH and CDR2 LQKENI. This CDR3 reads CASSPWETGGDGYTF. CDR3 nucleotide sequence: TGTGCCAGCTCACCTTGGGAGACAGGGGGCGATGGCTACACCTTC.

The rearrangement links TRBV2 to TRBJ1-4, with D possibly being TRBD1 (6 bases). The CDR3 length is 12 residues. V gave up 7 bases and J gave up 7 bases, with 10 bases separating them. Germline CDR1 reads SNHLY; CDR2 reads FYNNEI. CDR3 loop: CASTVRGEKLFF. The CDR3 DNA sequence: TGTGCCAGCACCGTCAGGGGTGAAAAACTGTTTTTT.

This clone occurred once. The chain carries TRBV24-1 and TRBJ2-3; no reliable D call. The germline V gene has CDR1 KGHDR and CDR2 SFDVKD. V lost 2 bases and J 6 bases, leaving 14 bases between the germline ends. The CDR3 is made up of 15 amino acids. This CDR3 is CATSDSGFYKDTQYF. CDR3 nucleotides: TGTGCCACCAGTGATTCGGGTTTCTATAAGGATACGCAGTATTTT.

J is TRBJ1-2 and V is TRBV28; D is uncertain. This CDR3 spans 11 amino acids. Trimming stripped 6 bases from V and 6 bases from J, with 8 bases between. Germline V lookup: CDR1 MDHEN, CDR2 SYDVKM. The CDR3 spells CASSRLHGYTF. The DNA of the CDR3 is TGTGCCAGCAGCCGACTCCATGGCTACACCTTC.

The rearrangement links TRBV28 to TRBJ1-2; D is unclear. Trimming removed 1 base from V and 5 bases from J, with 11 bases in between. CDR1 is MDHEN and CDR2 is SYDVKM in the germline V gene. The CDR3 runs to 14 residues. CDR3 in amino acids: CASSLFLASYGYTF. In DNA, the CDR3 is TGTGCCAGCAGTTTATTCCTGGCATCGTATGGCTACACCTTC.

This clone was seen only a few times. The chain is built from TRBV18 and TRBJ1-5; 7 bases agree with TRBD1. V lost 3 bases and J lost 4; bases outside the gene matches: 3. The CDR3 loop spans 14 amino acids. The V gene's germline CDR1 is KGHSH and CDR2 LQKENI. The CDR3 nucleotides are TGTGCCAGCTCACCTGCCAGGGGGAATCAGCCCCAGCATTTT. Translated, it gives CASSPARGNQPQHF.

This chain joins TRBV12-3 or TRBV12-4 and TRBJ2-5; D unclear. Trimming pared 4 bases from V and 9 bases from J, leaving 12 bases between. The CDR3 contains 12 residues. In DNA, the CDR3 is TGTGCCAGCAGTTCTTCCCGTTTGGCCCAGTACTTC. Protein: CASSSSRLAQYF.

This clone was detected once. The chain has TRBV13 and TRBJ2-1; tentative D call: TRBD2 (6 bases). Germline CDR1 reads PRHDT; CDR2 reads FYEKMQ (reference sequence). Trimming stripped 4 bases from V and 7 bases from J, with 14 bases between. This CDR3 has 14 residues. DNA for the CDR3: TGTGCCAGCAGCTGGGGCGCGGGGACGAATGAGCAGTTCTTC. This sequence encodes CASSWGAGTNEQFF.

This clone was counted once. The chain links TRBV6-5 to TRBJ1-3; D is undetermined. The CDR3 spans 13 residues. Germline loops: CDR1 MNHEY, CDR2 SVGAGI. V lost 6 bases to trimming and J lost 8 bases, with 14 bases between them. CDR3 in DNA: TGTGCCAGCAGGCGCAACAAGCAGGACACCATATATTTT. This codes for CASRRNKQDTIYF.

V and J are TRBV12-3 or TRBV12-4 and TRBJ2-1; D unresolved. The CDR3 spans 12 residues. The V end was cut by 2 bases, the J end by 6 bases, with 5 bases between. This chain's CDR3 is CASSLSGNEQFF. The CDR3 DNA is TGTGCCAGCAGTTTAAGTGGCAATGAGCAGTTCTTC.

This clone has a single count. This sequence joins TRBV6-2 or TRBV6-3 and TRBJ1-1, with a weak D call TRBD1 (5 bases). The CDR3 extends over 13 amino acids. From germline, CDR1 is MNHEY and CDR2 SVGEGT. The V end was cut by 2 bases, the J end by 1 base, with 5 bases between. The CDR3 bases are TGTGCCAGCAGTTACGGGGGGAACACTGAAGCTTTCTTT. Translated: CASSYGGNTEAFF.

The gene calls are TRBV6-2 or TRBV6-3 and TRBJ2-5; 12 bases fit TRBD2. This CDR3 spans 18 amino acids. Trimming at V came to 0 bases and at J to 2 bases, leaving 7 bases not matched to a gene. Germline V CDR1 and CDR2: MNHEY, SVGEGT. The CDR3 DNA reads as TGTGCCAGCAGTTACTCGACGGGACTAGCGGGCCTTCAAGAGACCCAGTACTTC. Residues: CASSYSTGLAGLQETQYF.

The rearrangement uses TRBV14 and TRBJ2-7, with TRBD1 as a possible D gene (6 bases). Looked up from germline, CDR1 is SGHDN and CDR2 is FVKESK. The CDR3 has 12 amino acids. Between the trimmed V and J ends, which lost 3 bases and 5 bases, there was a span of 8 bases. The CDR3 region is CASSHWTDEQYF. CDR3 bases: TGTGCCAGCAGCCATTGGACAGACGAGCAGTACTTC.

This chain connects TRBV7-8 to TRBJ2-7; 11 nucleotides line up with TRBD2. Trimming at V came to 3 bases and at J to 5 bases, leaving 6 bases not matched to a gene. Looked up from germline, CDR1 is SGHVS and CDR2 is FQNEAQ. This CDR3 region has 15 residues. CDR3 region: CASSFSLAGVHEQYF. The CDR3 DNA is TGTGCCAGCAGCTTCTCACTAGCGGGAGTGCACGAGCAGTACTTC.

This rearrangement joins TRBV5-1 to TRBJ2-1; D not resolved. The CDR3 has 14 amino acids. V was cut by 3 bases and J by 5 bases, with 12 bases left in between. Germline V gene sequence: CDR1 SGHRS, CDR2 YFSETQ. CDR3 bases: TGCGCCAGCAGCTCCGGGCCCGGAGACAATGAGCAGTTCTTC. It yields the protein CASSSGPGDNEQFF.

V usage is TRBV7-2 and J usage is TRBJ2-3; 12 bases line up with TRBD2. The ends lost 5 bases at V and 9 bases at J; junction bases unmatched: 15. The CDR3 sequence is 17 residues long. CDR1 and CDR2 (germline): SGHTA, FQGNSA. Here the CDR3 DNA reads TGTGCCAGCAGCCTACACCCACTAGCGGGAGGTCCCAAGACGCAGTATTTT. Encoded protein: CASSLHPLAGGPKTQYF.

This clone was picked up one time. The CDR3 loop reads CASSLETGGIYEQYF. DNA for the CDR3: TGTGCCAGCAGCTTAGAGACAGGGGGTATCTACGAGCAGTACTTC. This chain connects TRBV11-2 to TRBJ2-7, with TRBD1 matching 9 bases. Trimming cost V 0 bases and J 3 bases; bases outside gene matches: 3. The V gene's germline CDR1 is SGHAT and CDR2 FQNNGV. This CDR3 region has 15 residues.

The rearrangement joins TRBV28 to TRBJ1-5; tentative D call: TRBD1 (5 bases). This CDR3 is built from 15 residues. V was clipped by 6 bases and J by 2 bases, with 14 bases between them. The V gene's germline CDR1 is MDHEN and CDR2 SYDVKM. The CDR3 reads CASRPGGDGNQPQHF. CDR3 nucleotide sequence: TGTGCCAGCAGACCCGGGGGTGATGGCAATCAGCCCCAGCATTTT.

The rearrangement uses TRBV28 and TRBJ1-3; unclear D gene. Germline-derived CDR1 and CDR2 are MDHEN and SYDVKM. CDR3 size: 14 residues. Trimming shortened V by 10 bases and J by 3 bases, and 16 bases separated the two germline ends. CDR3 sequence (DNA): TGTGCCACCCTTCGAACCGGGAGTGGAAACACCATATATTTT. This gives the protein CATLRTGSGNTIYF.

This chain connects TRBV19 to TRBJ2-3, with 8 bases lining up with TRBD2. With 6 bases clipped from V and 3 bases from J, the junction kept 5 bases outside the gene matches. The CDR3 runs to 14 residues. Germline V gives CDR1 LNHDA, CDR2 SQIVND (reference sequence). The CDR3 region has the DNA TGTGCCAGTAGGCCACTAGCGGCAACAGATACGCAGTATTTT. This codes for CASRPLAATDTQYF.

The V and J genes are TRBV7-2 and TRBJ1-1, with 9 bases lining up with TRBD1. Germline CDR1 is SGHTA and CDR2 is FQGNSA. This CDR3 is built from 13 residues. The V gene end was trimmed by 5 bases and the J gene end by 7 bases; junction bases not matched to a gene: 5. CDR3 coding DNA: TGTGCCAGCAGCCTACAGGGGGCGCTTGAAGCTTTCTTT. Translated: CASSLQGALEAFF.

A few counts support this clone. The chain couples TRBV7-9 to TRBJ1-4, with D possibly being TRBD1 (6 bases). The CDR3 is 15 residues long. V gave up 5 bases and J gave up 4 bases, with 14 bases separating them. Per the germline V gene, CDR1 is SEHNR and CDR2 is FQNEAQ (reference sequence). The CDR3 DNA follows: TGTGCCAGCAGCCGGGGAGGACAGTATAATGAAAAACTGTTTTTT. Its translation is CASSRGGQYNEKLFF.

The chain recombines TRBV28 with TRBJ2-5, with a possible D match to TRBD1 (6 bases). Germline V gene data show CDR1 as MDHEN and CDR2 as SYDVKM. V gave up 5 bases and J gave up 5 bases, with 9 bases separating them. This CDR3 has 12 residues. The CDR3 DNA is TGTGCCAGCAGTGCAGGGGAGGAGACCCAGTACTTC. Translated, it gives CASSAGEETQYF.

The V call is TRBV27, the J call TRBJ1-1; no clear D. Germline CDR1 reads MNHEY; CDR2 reads SMNVEV (reference sequence). The CDR3 runs to 14 residues. V lost 0 bases, J lost 0 bases, and 5 bases lay in between. CDR3 nucleotide sequence: TGTGCCAGCAGTTTATCCCATATGAACACTGAAGCTTTCTTT. Amino acids: CASSLSHMNTEAFF.

V gene TRBV27 combines with J gene TRBJ2-1; 7 nucleotides match TRBD1. The ends lost 4 bases at V and 8 bases at J; junction bases unmatched: 2. There are 12 residues in the CDR3. In germline, CDR1 is MNHEY, CDR2 SMNVEV (reference sequence). The CDR3 nucleotides read TGTGCCAGCAGTTACAGGGGCGATGAGCAGTTCTTC. This sequence encodes CASSYRGDEQFF.

The gene calls are TRBV28 and TRBJ1-2; 10 bases match TRBD1. The CDR3 length is 18 residues. Germline V gene data show CDR1 as MDHEN and CDR2 as SYDVKM. The trim removed 4 bases at V and 0 bases at J, leaving 11 bases unmatched. The CDR3 protein is CASSSHEGQGPTNYGYTF. The CDR3 nucleotides read TGTGCCAGCAGTTCTCATGAGGGACAGGGGCCCACTAACTATGGCTACACCTTC.